The clone carrying this T cell receptor (beta chain) has at least ten counts. The CDR3 sequence is 15 residues long. In germline, CDR1 is SGHTA, CDR2 FQGNSA. J lost 8 bases, V lost 4 bases, and 10 bases had no gene match. This sample was taken from a study of T cells in Graves' hyperthyroidism and ophthalmopathy. RNA transcripts yielded amplified TCR beta CDR3 regions. Initially, a first-round RT-PCR of the TCR CDR3 employed the HTBI primer set. One entry per CDR3 protein results from TCRdb running MiXCR on the multiplex PCR reads. The data show hundreds of thousands of distinct CDR3 sequences, with less than 20% seen just once and about 45% held by the top ten.

The source is a man aged 40-55 years with Graves' ophthalmopathy. Sequenced input: blood. This sequence joins TRBV7-2 and TRBJ2-7; 11 bases map to TRBD2. The CDR3 DNA follows: TGTGCCAGCAGCTCGGTAGCGGGAGGGTCTACGAAGCAGTACTTC. The encoded protein is CASSSVAGGSTKQYF. Full variable domain (missing parts from reference TRBV7-2 and TRBJ2-7): GAGVSQSPSNKVTEKGKDVELRCDPISGHTALYWYRQSLGQGLEFLIYFQGNSAPDKSGLPSDRFSAERTGGSVSTLTIQRTQQEDSAVYLCASSSVAGGSTKQYFGPGTRLTVT.